This T cell receptor (beta chain) derives from a study of cytomegalovirus exposure and HLA in healthy donors. Study in general: Early on, a data release was issued that held roughly 86 million unique TCRs from HLA-typed donors. Points from the study as a whole: Trimming of TCR beta V- and J-genes showed a link, identified in a later analysis, to a missense DCLRE1C variant. Among TCR beta chains of equal frequency, HLA-associated ones were more clonally expanded in a later analysis.

Worth noting for this clone: No antigen is known for it.

PCR amplification relied on 60 Vbeta primers (plus 13 Jbeta primers). Produced via immunoSEQ multiplex PCR; TCRdb's table is partial and in-frame only. This table holds about 100,000 clones, more than 75% found once. This sequence was found in a woman in her forties or fifties in good health and CMV-seropositive. The sequenced sample consisted of PBMCs.

CDR3 nucleotides: TGTGCCAGCAGCCCTACTAGCGGGAGCGCGAACACCGGGGAGCTGTTTTTT. Translated: CASSPTSGSANTGELFF. The J gene is TRBJ2-2, the V gene TRBV5-4; 11 bases align to TRBD2. This CDR3 is built from 17 residues. With 4 bases clipped from V and 0 bases from J, the junction kept 5 bases outside the gene matches. Germline V lookup: CDR1 SGHNT, CDR2 YYREEE (reference sequence).